The clone carrying this TCR beta chain has just a few counts. The data derive from a study of identical twins. TCRdb used MiXCR to reprocess the 5' RACE reads, holding one entry per CDR3 protein. The sample lists 1.5 million to 2 million distinct CDR3 sequences; 32% were seen once. The CDR3 runs to 14 residues. The ends lost 5 bases at V and 0 bases at J; junction bases unmatched: 3. Germline V lookup: CDR1 SGHRS, CDR2 YFSETQ. The gene calls are TRBV5-1 and TRBJ2-7; TRBD2 matches 9 bases. Sequenced sample: cord blood. This receptor was identified in a newborn girl in good health. As DNA, the CDR3 is TGCGCCAGCAGACTAGCGGGCTACTCCTACGAGCAGTACTTC. Its protein product is CASRLAGYSYEQYF.